These 5 T cell receptor beta chains originate from one sample sequenced in a study of persistence of HIV-infected CD4 T cells (dated by TCRdb to 2019 to 2021). Their antigens are not known. The immunoSEQ hsTCRB assay version 4 in survey mode was used to sequence TCRbeta repertoires from genomic DNA. The source is immuneACCESS, and TCRdb retained only in-frame sequences with V and J called. Part of the clones is not carried over; for the studies checked, unresolved V genes explain less than half of this, and the remainder is unexplained. The sample data list approximately 30,000 clones, and roughly 78% of these were observed just once. The ten largest account for 3.5% to 5% of the sample. Reading the label with the study, this specimen's treatment or condition is: suppressive antiretroviral therapy. Lysates of CMV-infected fibroblasts were used at about 9.2 ug/mL for cell stimulation. Memory CD4+ T cells that did not respond, being CD40L-negative, CD69-negative and CD45RO-high, were sorted as memory populations depleted of antigen-responding cells.

The source material was CD4+ T cells sorted from PBMCs after approximately 19-hour stimulation, sampled from a patient who received antiretroviral therapy. The intended sense of this specimen's cell subset or site label: CD40L-CD69- CD45RO-high memory CD4 T cells not responding to CMV lysate. Source of these receptors: an adult man with HIV who was CMV-seropositive.

This clone was found a few times. The CDR3 sequence: CASSRQGVEKLFF. Written as DNA, the CDR3 is TGTGCCAGCAGTAGGCAGGGTGTTGAAAAACTGTTTTTT. The chain carries TRBV12-3 or TRBV12-4 and TRBJ1-4; possibly TRBD1 for D (5 bases). CDR3 length equals 13 residues. Deletions cut 5 bases from V and 7 bases from J, with 11 bases between.

The chain recombines TRBV7-3 with TRBJ2-7, with TRBD1 identical over 7 bases. With 1 base clipped from V and 2 bases from J, the junction kept 11 bases outside the gene matches. Germline V lookup: CDR1 SGHTA, CDR2 FQGTGA. The CDR3 is 17 amino acids. The CDR3 loop is CASSLMAGGTSAYEQYF. Here the CDR3 DNA reads TGTGCCAGCAGCTTAATGGCAGGGGGAACTTCGGCCTACGAGCAGTACTTC.

V gene TRBV6-1 combines with J gene TRBJ2-2; 9 bases line up with TRBD2. In germline, CDR1 is MNHNS, CDR2 SASEGT. This CDR3 comprises 14 residues. The trim removed 3 bases at V and 6 bases at J, leaving 2 bases unmatched. In DNA, the CDR3 is TGTGCCAGCAGTGAGCGGGGGGGCCCCGGGGAGCTGTTTTTT. Its translation: CASSERGGPGELFF.

The chain recombines TRBV3-1 (or the pseudogene TRBV3-2) with TRBJ2-7, with D unresolved. The V and J ends lost 1 base and 7 bases respectively, with 23 bases between them. The germline V gene has CDR1 LGHDT and CDR2 YNNKEL (reference sequence). This CDR3 comprises 17 residues. The CDR3 DNA sequence: TGTGCCAGCAGCCAAGGGGCCAGACGCGTCCCGGACCGGGAGCAGTACTTC. Residues: CASSQGARRVPDREQYF.

The V and J genes are TRBV18 and TRBJ2-3; D is unclear. The CDR3 loop spans 14 amino acids. V lost 0 bases to trimming and J lost 4 bases, with 8 bases between them. In germline, CDR1 is KGHSH, CDR2 LQKENI. DNA of the CDR3: TGTGCCAGCTCACCACCACTGGGCCCAGATACGCAGTATTTT. Residues: CASSPPLGPDTQYF.